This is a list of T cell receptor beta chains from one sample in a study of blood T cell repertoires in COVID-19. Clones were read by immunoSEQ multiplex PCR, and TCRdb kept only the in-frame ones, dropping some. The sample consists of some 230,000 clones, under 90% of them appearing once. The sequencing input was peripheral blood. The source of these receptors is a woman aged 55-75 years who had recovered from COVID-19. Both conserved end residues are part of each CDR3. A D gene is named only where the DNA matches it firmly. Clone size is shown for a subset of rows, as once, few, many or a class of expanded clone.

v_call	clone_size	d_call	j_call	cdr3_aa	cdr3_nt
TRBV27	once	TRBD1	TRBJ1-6	CASSSFGQGHSPLHF	TGTGCCAGCAGTTCCTTCGGACAGGGGCATTCACCCCTCCACTTT
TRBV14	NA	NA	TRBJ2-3	CASSQVGDGTDTQYF	TGTGCCAGCAGCCAAGTCGGAGATGGCACAGATACGCAGTATTTT
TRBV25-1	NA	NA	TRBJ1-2	CASSTGGTPNYGYTF	TGTGCCAGCAGTACGGGGGGGACTCCTAACTATGGCTACACCTTC
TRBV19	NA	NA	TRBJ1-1	CASLNWGDTEAFF	TGTGCCAGCTTGAATTGGGGCGACACTGAAGCTTTCTTT
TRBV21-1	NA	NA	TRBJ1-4	CASSKGPGCNEKLFF	TGTGCCAGCAGCAAAGGTCCCGGTTGTAATGAAAAACTGTTTTTT
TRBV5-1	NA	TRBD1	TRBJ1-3	CASSLLGGENTIYF	TGCGCCAGCAGCTTGTTAGGGGGCGAAAACACCATATATTTT
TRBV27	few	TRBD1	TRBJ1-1	CASRTGANEAFF	TGTGCCAGCAGGACAGGGGCAAATGAAGCTTTCTTT
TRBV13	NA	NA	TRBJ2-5	CASSYTAGETQYF	TGTGCCAGCAGCTATACGGCGGGGGAGACCCAGTACTTC
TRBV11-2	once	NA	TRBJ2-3	CASSLEPETRYF	TGTGCCAGCAGCTTAGAGCCCGAAACTCGGTATTTT
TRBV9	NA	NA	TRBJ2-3	CASSVGGVASTDTQYF	TGTGCCAGCAGCGTAGGGGGGGTAGCTAGCACAGATACGCAGTATTTT